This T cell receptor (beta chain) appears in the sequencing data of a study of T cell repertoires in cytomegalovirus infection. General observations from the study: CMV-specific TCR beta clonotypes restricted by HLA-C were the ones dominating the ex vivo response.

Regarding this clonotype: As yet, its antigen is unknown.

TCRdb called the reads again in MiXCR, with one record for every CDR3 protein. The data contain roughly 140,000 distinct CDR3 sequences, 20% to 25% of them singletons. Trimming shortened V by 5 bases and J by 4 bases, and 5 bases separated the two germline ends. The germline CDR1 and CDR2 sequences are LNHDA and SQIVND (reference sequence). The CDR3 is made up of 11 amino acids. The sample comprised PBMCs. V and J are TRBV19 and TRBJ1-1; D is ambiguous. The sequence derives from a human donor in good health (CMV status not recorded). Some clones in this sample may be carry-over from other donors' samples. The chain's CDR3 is CASSSSTEAFF. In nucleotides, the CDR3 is TGTGCCAGTAGTTCTTCCACTGAAGCTTTCTTT.